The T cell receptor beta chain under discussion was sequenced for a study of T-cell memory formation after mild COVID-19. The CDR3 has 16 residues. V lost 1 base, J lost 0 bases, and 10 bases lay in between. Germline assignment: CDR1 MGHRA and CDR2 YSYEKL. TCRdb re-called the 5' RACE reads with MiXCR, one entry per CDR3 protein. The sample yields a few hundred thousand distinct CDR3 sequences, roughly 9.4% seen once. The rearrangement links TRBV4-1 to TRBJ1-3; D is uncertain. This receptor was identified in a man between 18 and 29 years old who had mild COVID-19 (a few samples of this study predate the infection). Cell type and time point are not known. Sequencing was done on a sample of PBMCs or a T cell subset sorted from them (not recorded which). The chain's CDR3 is CASSQVIQSSGNTIYF. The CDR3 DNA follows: TGCGCCAGCAGCCAAGTCATCCAGAGCTCTGGAAACACCATATATTTT.